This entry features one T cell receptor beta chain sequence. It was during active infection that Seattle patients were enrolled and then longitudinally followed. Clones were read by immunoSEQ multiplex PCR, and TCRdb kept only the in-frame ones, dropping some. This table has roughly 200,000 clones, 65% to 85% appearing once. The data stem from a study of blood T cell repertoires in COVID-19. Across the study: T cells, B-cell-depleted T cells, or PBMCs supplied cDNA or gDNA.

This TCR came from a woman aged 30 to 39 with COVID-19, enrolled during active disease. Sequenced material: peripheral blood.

Here the CDR3 reads CATSRDLTGGDSLNNEQFF. DNA of the CDR3: TGTGCCACCAGCAGAGACCTGACCGGAGGGGACTCATTAAACAATGAGCAGTTCTTC. The V and J genes are TRBV15 and TRBJ2-1; D is possibly TRBD2 (6 bases). The CDR3 contains 19 residues. Trimming left V 0 bases short and J 5 bases short, with 23 bases between. In germline, CDR1 is LNHNV, CDR2 YYDKDF (reference sequence).